This T cell receptor beta chain comes out of a study of T cells after yellow fever vaccination. TCRdb analysed the 5' RACE reads with MiXCR anew, one entry per CDR3 protein. Among a few hundred thousand distinct CDR3 sequences listed, roughly 4.8% were seen once. The germline V and J ends were trimmed by 0 bases and 1 base, with 6 bases remaining between them. The germline V gene encodes CDR1 SGHTA and CDR2 FQGNSA. The CDR3 is 15 residues long. The receptor comes from a man aged 18 to 29 who received the YFV17D yellow fever vaccine. The V call is TRBV7-2, the J call TRBJ2-2, with D perhaps TRBD1 (6 bases). The sample here was CD4+ T cells sorted from PBMCs, taken on the day of the yellow fever booster vaccination. The CDR3 sequence: CASSLARGNTGELFF. The CDR3, as DNA: TGTGCCAGCAGCTTAGCCAGGGGGAACACCGGGGAGCTGTTTTTT.